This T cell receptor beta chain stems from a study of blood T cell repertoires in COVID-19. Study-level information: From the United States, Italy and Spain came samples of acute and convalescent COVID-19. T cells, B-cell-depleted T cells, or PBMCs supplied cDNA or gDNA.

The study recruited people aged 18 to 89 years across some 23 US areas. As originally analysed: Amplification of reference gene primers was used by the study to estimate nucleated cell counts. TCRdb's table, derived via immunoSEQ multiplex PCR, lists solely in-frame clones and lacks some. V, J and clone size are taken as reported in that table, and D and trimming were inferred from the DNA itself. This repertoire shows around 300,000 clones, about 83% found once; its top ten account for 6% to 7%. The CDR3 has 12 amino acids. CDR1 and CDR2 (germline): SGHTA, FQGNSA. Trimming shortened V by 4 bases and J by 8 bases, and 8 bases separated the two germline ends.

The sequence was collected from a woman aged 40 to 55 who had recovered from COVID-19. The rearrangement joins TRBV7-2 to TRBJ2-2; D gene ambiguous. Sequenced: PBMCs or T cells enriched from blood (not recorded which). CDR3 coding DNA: TGTGCCAGCAGCTCCAGGATGGGGGAGCTGTTTTTT. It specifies CASSSRMGELFF.